A single sample gave rise to the 20 T cell receptor beta chains below, sequenced in a study of blood T cells in healthy people across ages. Sample-barcoded 5' priming and a J-beta primer mix drove a second PCR of about 7 to 11 cycles. Each CDR3 protein is one row after TCRdb ran MiXCR on the 5' RACE reads. The table includes around 1,100,000 distinct CDR3 sequences, around two fifths detected once. Sequencing was performed on blood. The source of these receptors is a man aged 18 to 29 in good health.

CDR3 sequence reads: CASTPSAGALSSYNEQFF. The CDR3 DNA follows: TGTGCCAGCACCCCAAGCGCCGGGGCGCTCAGCTCCTACAATGAGCAGTTCTTC. The chain joins TRBV7-8 to TRBJ2-1; D could derive from TRBD1 or TRBD2 (5 bases each). This CDR3 has 18 residues. V gave up 7 bases and J gave up 0 bases, with 22 bases separating them. The germline V gene has CDR1 SGHVS and CDR2 FQNEAQ.

The chain couples TRBV6-5 to TRBJ1-3; 8 bases map to TRBD1. With 4 bases clipped from V and 9 bases from J, the junction kept 14 bases outside the gene matches. The CDR3 runs to 16 residues. Germline V gives CDR1 MNHEY, CDR2 SVGAGI. This CDR3 reads CASSFLTGTGEITIYF. CDR3 in DNA: TGTGCCAGCAGTTTTCTTACCGGGACAGGAGAAATCACCATATATTTT.

A note on this clonotype: It may be a read error: a sequence one base away is much more abundant. This sequence joins TRBV20-1 and TRBJ2-1; D call uncertain. V lost 6 bases and J lost 8, with 14 bases in between. Germline-derived CDR1 and CDR2 are DFQATT and SNEGSKA (reference sequence). This CDR3 spans 12 amino acids. The CDR3 DNA reads TGCAGTGCCCCGCAAACGTGCGATGAGCAGTTCTTC. Translating it yields CSAPQTCDEQFF.

This clonotype was detected only a few times. The rearrangement links TRBV28 to TRBJ1-2; D possibly corresponds to TRBD1 (5 bases). Between the trimmed V and J ends, which lost 7 bases and 8 bases, there was a span of 17 bases. This CDR3 is 13 amino acids long. Germline loops: CDR1 MDHEN, CDR2 SYDVKM. The CDR3 here is CASTQIDDSGYTF. The CDR3 DNA reads TGTGCCAGCACCCAAATCGACGACAGCGGCTACACCTTC.

This clonotype was observed a few times. An end of the junction does not agree with germline; a read error may underlie this. The genes are TRBV27 and TRBJ2-7, with D possibly being TRBD1 (6 bases). In germline, CDR1 is MNHEY, CDR2 SMNVEV (reference sequence). This CDR3 region has 16 residues. In DNA, the CDR3 is TGTGCCAACAGTACCCCTTTGAAGGGGACATCCTACGAGCAGTACTTC. It specifies CANSTPLKGTSYEQYF.

This clonotype was detected many times. This chain uses TRBV7-2 with TRBJ2-3, with TRBD2 identical over 9 bases. Germline loops: CDR1 SGHTA, CDR2 FQGNSA. Trimming removed 6 bases from V and 6 bases from J; junction bases left unmatched: 4. The CDR3 has 13 residues. The CDR3 DNA follows: TGTGCCAGCAGAGGAACTAGCGGGGATACGCAGTATTTT. It specifies CASRGTSGDTQYF.

With regard to this clonotype: Germline is not matched at one junction end, which may reflect a read error. The V gene is TRBV5-1, the J gene TRBJ2-3; D is possibly TRBD2 (6 bases). The CDR3 loop spans 13 amino acids. Germline CDR1 is SGHRS and CDR2 is YFSETQ. Here the CDR3 DNA reads TGCGCCAGCACCAGCGGGTCCGCAGATTCGCAGTATTTT. Translating gives CASTSGSADSQYF.

CDR3 nucleotide sequence: TGTGCCAGCGGGGTGGACAATGAGCAGTTCTTC. This codes for CASGVDNEQFF. The chain carries TRBV28 and TRBJ2-1; D gene uncertain. The CDR3 loop spans 11 amino acids. CDR1 and CDR2 (germline): MDHEN, SYDVKM. V was cut by 8 bases and J by 5 bases, with 7 bases left in between.

CDR3 coding DNA: TGTGCCAGCAGCCTTGGATACAGCTCCTACAATGAGCAGTTCTTC. It translates to CASSLGYSSYNEQFF. The chain carries TRBV9 and TRBJ2-1, with no clear D. V shed 4 bases and J shed 0 bases, with 11 bases lying between them. The CDR3 has 15 residues. Germline V gene lookup returns CDR1 SGDLS and CDR2 YYNGEE.

The sample holds a few counts of this clonotype. The rearrangement joins TRBV10-3 to TRBJ1-1; TRBD1 agrees at 8 bases. Germline loops: CDR1 ENHRY, CDR2 SYGVKD. The trim removed 6 bases at V and 0 bases at J, leaving 6 bases unmatched. The CDR3 contains 15 residues. The CDR3 DNA reads TGTGCCATCAGGGACAGGGTAGCACTGAACACTGAAGCTTTCTTT. This codes for CAIRDRVALNTEAFF.

The chain is built from TRBV7-2 and TRBJ1-2; 10 bases fit TRBD1. Germline V CDR1 and CDR2: SGHTA, FQGNSA. This CDR3 region has 16 residues. V shed 2 bases and J 6 bases; nucleotides not matched to a gene: 9. The CDR3 spells CASSLHDRGRIDGYTF. The CDR3 DNA reads TGTGCCAGCAGCTTACACGACAGGGGGCGGATCGATGGCTACACCTTC.

To note about this clonotype: Germline is not matched at one junction end, which may reflect a read error. The chain combines TRBV2 with TRBJ2-3; D is perhaps TRBD1 (5 bases). The CDR3 sequence is 13 residues long. Germline CDR1 and CDR2: SNHLY and FYNNEI. Written as DNA, the CDR3 is TGTGCCAGCAGCCTGACAGACACAGGTACGCAGTATTTT. It specifies CASSLTDTGTQYF.

The V call is TRBV4-1, the J call TRBJ2-2, with D hard to call. The CDR3 sequence is 14 residues long. Germline CDR1 and CDR2: MGHRA and YSYEKL. V was trimmed by 0 bases and J by 2 bases, leaving 4 bases between them. The CDR3 coding sequence is TGCGCCAGCAGCCAAGATTTCAACACCGGGGAGCTGTTTTTT. Protein: CASSQDFNTGELFF.

The CDR3 bases are TGTGCCAGCAGTGACAGGACAGGCGTGAACACCGGGGAGCTGTTTTTT. Translation gives CASSDRTGVNTGELFF. V usage is TRBV5-5 and J usage is TRBJ2-2; 7 bases are shared with TRBD1. CDR1 SGHKS and CDR2 YYEKEE come from the germline V gene (reference sequence). Trimming removed 5 bases from V and 1 base from J; junction bases left unmatched: 8. The CDR3 extends over 16 amino acids.

The V and J genes are TRBV7-9 and TRBJ2-5, with 7 bases matching TRBD1. The CDR3 runs 14 residues. Trimming removed 5 bases from V and 0 bases from J; junction bases left unmatched: 3. Germline lookup yields CDR1 SEHNR and CDR2 FQNEAQ (reference sequence). The CDR3 protein is CASSPGQNQETQYF. The CDR3 coding sequence is TGTGCCAGCAGCCCGGGACAGAACCAAGAGACCCAGTACTTC.

This clonotype was counted a single time. The chain joins TRBV5-1 to TRBJ2-3; 9 positions agree with TRBD2. Germline V gene sequence: CDR1 SGHRS, CDR2 YFSETQ. The CDR3 has 16 amino acids. V trimming: 4 bases; J trimming: 3 bases; junction bases outside the gene matches: 9. This chain's CDR3 is CASSAGDGLATDTQYF. DNA of the CDR3: TGCGCCAGCAGCGCGGGGGACGGACTAGCGACAGATACGCAGTATTTT. Together with reference TRBV5-1 and TRBJ2-3, the CDR3 gives the full variable domain: KAGVTQTPRYLIKTRGQQVTLSCSPISGHRSVSWYQQTPGQGLQFLFEYFSETQRNKGNFPGRFSGRQFSNSRSEMNVSTLELGDSALYLCASSAGDGLATDTQYFGPGTRLTVL.

The CDR3 loop is CASSQENRVNYGYTF. The CDR3 region has the DNA TGCGCCAGCAGCCAAGAGAACCGGGTTAACTATGGCTACACCTTC. The V call is TRBV4-1, the J call TRBJ1-2; D call uncertain. The germline CDR1 and CDR2 sequences are MGHRA and YSYEKL. The CDR3 is 15 residues long. Trimming took 0 bases from V and 1 from J, leaving 9 bases between them.

This clonotype was seen more than once but under ten times. CDR3 nucleotide sequence: TGCAGTGCTAGAGATCGATTAGCGGGGGAGCAGTTCTTC. Amino acids: CSARDRLAGEQFF. The chain couples TRBV20-1 to TRBJ2-1; TRBD2 matches at 8 bases. There are 13 residues in the CDR3. The V segment lost 0 bases and the J segment 10 bases; nucleotides outside the gene matches: 5. Germline assignment: CDR1 DFQATT and CDR2 SNEGSKA (reference sequence).

The rearrangement links TRBV11-2 to TRBJ1-1; D is unresolved. V lost 3 bases, J lost 5 bases, and 13 bases lay in between. The CDR3 consists of 14 residues. In germline, CDR1 is SGHAT, CDR2 FQNNGV. The CDR3 protein is CASSFRPGATEAFF. Written as DNA, the CDR3 is TGTGCCAGCAGCTTTCGCCCAGGCGCGACTGAAGCTTTCTTT.

In this sample, this clonotype turned up many times. The J gene is TRBJ2-5, the V gene TRBV2; no firm D call. Germline CDR1 is SNHLY and CDR2 is FYNNEI. This CDR3 contains 13 residues. Trimming stripped 3 bases from V and 2 bases from J, with 7 bases between. CDR3 loop: CASSEWRQETQYF. In DNA, the CDR3 is TGTGCCAGCAGTGAGTGGAGACAAGAGACCCAGTACTTC.